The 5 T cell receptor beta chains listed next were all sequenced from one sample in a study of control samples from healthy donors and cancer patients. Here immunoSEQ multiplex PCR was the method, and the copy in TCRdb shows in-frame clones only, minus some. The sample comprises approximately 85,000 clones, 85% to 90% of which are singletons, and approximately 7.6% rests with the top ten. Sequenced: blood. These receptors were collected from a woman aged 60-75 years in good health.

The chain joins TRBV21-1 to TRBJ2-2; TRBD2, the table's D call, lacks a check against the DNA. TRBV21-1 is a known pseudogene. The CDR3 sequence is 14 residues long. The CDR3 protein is CASGRLAGTGELFF. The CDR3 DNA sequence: TGTGCCAGCGGCAGACTAGCGGGAACCGGGGAGCTGTTTTTT.

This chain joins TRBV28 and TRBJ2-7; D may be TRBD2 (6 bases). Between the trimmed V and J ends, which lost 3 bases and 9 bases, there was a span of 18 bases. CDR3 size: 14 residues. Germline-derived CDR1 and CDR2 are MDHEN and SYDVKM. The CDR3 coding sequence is TGTGCCAGCAGTTTTGGTACTAGCAGTCGGCGGCAGTACTTC. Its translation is CASSFGTSSRRQYF.

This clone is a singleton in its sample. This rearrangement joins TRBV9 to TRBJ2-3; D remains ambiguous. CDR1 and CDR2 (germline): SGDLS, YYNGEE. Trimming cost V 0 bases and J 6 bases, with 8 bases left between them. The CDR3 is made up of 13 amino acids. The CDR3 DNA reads TGTGCCAGCAGCGTAGCTTACGGGGATACGCAGTATTTT. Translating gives CASSVAYGDTQYF.

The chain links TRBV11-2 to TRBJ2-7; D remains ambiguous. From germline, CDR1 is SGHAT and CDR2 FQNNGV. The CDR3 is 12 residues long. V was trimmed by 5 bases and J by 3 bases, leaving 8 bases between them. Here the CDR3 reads CASSHGFYEQYF. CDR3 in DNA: TGTGCCAGCAGCCACGGGTTCTACGAGCAGTACTTC.

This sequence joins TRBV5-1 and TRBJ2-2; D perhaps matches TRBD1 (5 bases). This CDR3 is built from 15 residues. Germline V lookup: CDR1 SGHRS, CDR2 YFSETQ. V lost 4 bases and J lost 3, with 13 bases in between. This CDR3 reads CASSPTTGDTGELFF. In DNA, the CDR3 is TGCGCCAGCAGCCCGACCACAGGAGACACCGGGGAGCTGTTTTTT.